One sample yielded the 5 T cell receptor beta chains listed below, sequenced in a study of T cell responses to AZD1222 COVID-19 vaccine. Profiled with immunoSEQ multiplex PCR; TCRdb holds only in-frame clones, not every one. This sample has some 130,000 clones, with 80% to 90% found just once. The sequenced sample was peripheral blood, obtained on day 0 of AZD1222 vaccination. The receptors were sampled from an adult in good health.

This chain uses TRBV9 with TRBJ1-3; D is undetermined. V lost 3 bases and J lost 4, with 14 bases in between. The CDR3 extends over 15 amino acids. Germline lookup yields CDR1 SGDLS and CDR2 YYNGEE. The CDR3 sequence: CASSASFGAGNTIYF. Written as DNA, the CDR3 is TGTGCCAGCAGCGCATCATTCGGAGCGGGAAACACCATATATTTT.

This chain links TRBV19 with TRBJ2-5; TRBD1 is a possible D gene (5 bases). This CDR3 contains 18 residues. V was shortened by 1 base and J by 5 bases, with 23 bases between the two germline ends. Per germline, CDR1 LNHDA and CDR2 SQIVND (reference sequence). The CDR3 DNA sequence: TGTGCCAGTAGTATAGGGGGTTGGAAGTTGCAGGGTCAGGAGACCCAGTACTTC. Amino acid sequence: CASSIGGWKLQGQETQYF.

This rearrangement joins TRBV24-1 to TRBJ2-2, with 7 bases identical to TRBD1. From germline, CDR1 is KGHDR and CDR2 SFDVKD. This CDR3 has 15 amino acids. The V and J ends lost 8 bases and 0 bases, in that order; junction bases with no gene match: 5. CDR3 region: CATKPGQTNTGELFF. CDR3 sequence (DNA): TGTGCCACCAAACCGGGACAGACGAACACCGGGGAGCTGTTTTTT.

As regards this clone: An end of the junction does not agree with germline; a read error may underlie this. This chain joins TRBV6-5 and TRBJ1-2; possible D gene TRBD1, 6 bases. In germline, CDR1 is MNHEY, CDR2 SVGAGI. The CDR3 covers 15 residues. This CDR3 reads CASSPGVGGNFGYTF. In DNA, the CDR3 is TGTGCCAGCAGTCCCGGGGTAGGGGGAAACTTTGGCTACACCTTC.

The gene calls are TRBV7-9 and TRBJ1-2; D is ambiguous. The length of the CDR3 is 14 residues. CDR1 and CDR2 (germline): SEHNR, FQNEAQ (reference sequence). Trimming shortened V by 7 bases and J by 2 bases, and 14 bases separated the two germline ends. CDR3 coding DNA: TGTGCCAGCACCAATACAGAACCCAACTATGGCTACACCTTC. Encoded protein: CASTNTEPNYGYTF.